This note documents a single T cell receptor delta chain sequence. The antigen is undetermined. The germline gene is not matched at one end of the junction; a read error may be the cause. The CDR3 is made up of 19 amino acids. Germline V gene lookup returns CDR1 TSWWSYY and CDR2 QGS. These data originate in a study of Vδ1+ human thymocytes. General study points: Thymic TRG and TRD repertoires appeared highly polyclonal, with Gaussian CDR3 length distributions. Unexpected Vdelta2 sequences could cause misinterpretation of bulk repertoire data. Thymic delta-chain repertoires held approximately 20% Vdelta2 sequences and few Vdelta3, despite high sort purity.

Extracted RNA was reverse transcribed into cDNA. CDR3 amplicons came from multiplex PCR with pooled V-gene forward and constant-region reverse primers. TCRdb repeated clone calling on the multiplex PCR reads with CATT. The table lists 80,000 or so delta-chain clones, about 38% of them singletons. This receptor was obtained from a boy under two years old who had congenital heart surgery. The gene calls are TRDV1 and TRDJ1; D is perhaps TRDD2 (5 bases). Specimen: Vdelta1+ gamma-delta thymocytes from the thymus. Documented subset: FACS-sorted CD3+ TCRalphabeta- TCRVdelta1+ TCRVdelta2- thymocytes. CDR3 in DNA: TGTGCTCTTGGGGAAGGAAGCTTCCCCCGACCTGCCTACACCGATAAACCCATCTTT. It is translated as CALGEGSFPRPAYTDKPIF.